The next 14 T cell receptor beta chains were all read from a single sample in a study of T cell repertoires in cytomegalovirus infection. No antigens are known for them. TCRdb passed the reads through MiXCR, listing each CDR3 protein once. The repertoire has hundreds of thousands of distinct CDR3 sequences, approximately 40% of them found once; the top ten carry 35% to 50%. The specimen was cultured PBMCs, collected from culture after CMV antigen stimulation. Every receptor here comes from a human donor in good health (CMV status not recorded). Some clones in this sample may be carry-over from other donors' samples.

The rearrangement joins TRBV7-2 to TRBJ2-3, with D perhaps TRBD2 (7 bases). Trimming removed 5 bases at V and 5 bases at J, with 23 bases between. The germline CDR1 and CDR2 sequences are SGHTA and FQGNSA. The CDR3 is 17 residues long. DNA of the CDR3: TGTGCCAGCAGCCCCTCAGGGGCTAGCGGAGGGAGAGATACGCAGTATTTT. Amino acid sequence: CASSPSGASGGRDTQYF.

This sequence joins TRBV6-5 and TRBJ1-5; D is unclear. Germline lookup yields CDR1 MNHEY and CDR2 SVGAGI. Trimming took 0 bases from V and 1 from J, leaving 4 bases between them. The CDR3 has 14 amino acids. The CDR3 DNA reads as TGTGCCAGCAGTTACTCGCCCAGCAATCAGCCCCAGCATTTT. Encoded protein: CASSYSPSNQPQHF.

The rearrangement uses TRBV12-3 or TRBV12-4 and TRBJ2-1; no clear D gene. Trimming stripped 3 bases from V and 0 bases from J, with 9 bases between. This CDR3 has 15 amino acids. The CDR3 DNA follows: TGTGCCAGCAGTTTCGCTACGAGCTCCTACAATGAGCAGTTCTTC. This gives the protein CASSFATSSYNEQFF.

The chain employs TRBV7-2 and TRBJ2-1; TRBD2 agrees at 13 bases. Germline V gene sequence: CDR1 SGHTA, CDR2 FQGNSA. V lost 5 bases, J lost 5 bases, and 3 bases stayed unmatched. This CDR3 spans 15 amino acids. The CDR3 sequence is CASSRTSGRDNEQFF. The CDR3 DNA reads as TGTGCCAGCAGCCGCACTAGCGGGAGGGACAATGAGCAGTTCTTC.

The V gene is TRBV2, the J gene TRBJ2-6; D not certain. Germline CDR1 reads SNHLY; CDR2 reads FYNNEI. V was clipped by 8 bases and J by 0 bases, with 5 bases between them. The CDR3 length is 13 residues. The CDR3 here is CASARSGANVLTF. In DNA, the CDR3 is TGTGCCAGCGCGCGCTCTGGGGCCAACGTCCTGACTTTC.

The gene calls are TRBV4-1 and TRBJ2-7; 9 bases align to TRBD1. The CDR3 length is 13 residues. J lost 7 bases, V lost 4 bases, and 5 bases had no gene match. Germline V CDR1 and CDR2: MGHRA, YSYEKL. The CDR3 loop reads CASSPTTGGEQYF. The CDR3, as DNA: TGCGCCAGCAGCCCCACGACAGGGGGAGAGCAGTACTTC.

The rearrangement links TRBV7-8 to TRBJ1-1; D may be TRBD1 (5 bases). The CDR3 extends over 13 amino acids. The germline V gene has CDR1 SGHVS and CDR2 FQNEAQ. The V end lost 1 base, the J end lost 6 bases, and 9 bases lay between the germline ends. CDR3 sequence reads: CASSLVGAAEAFF. In nucleotides, the CDR3 is TGTGCCAGCAGCTTAGTTGGGGCGGCTGAAGCTTTCTTT.

The chain joins TRBV4-3 to TRBJ2-1; 13 bases match TRBD2. Germline V gives CDR1 LGHNA, CDR2 YSLEER. Trimming cost V 3 bases and J 10 bases; bases outside gene matches: 6. The CDR3 is 15 amino acids. The CDR3 bases are TGCGCCAGCAGCCATCCGGGACTAGCGGGACGGGAGCAGTTCTTC. This sequence encodes CASSHPGLAGREQFF.

This clonotype has a handful of counts. The CDR3 sequence: CASSQRGGLAGANNEQFF. As DNA, the CDR3 is TGTGCCAGCAGCCAAAGGGGGGGACTAGCGGGGGCGAACAATGAGCAGTTCTTC. The chain has TRBV7-2 and TRBJ2-1, with TRBD2 matching 14 bases. The V and J ends lost 5 bases and 5 bases, in that order; junction bases with no gene match: 11. The CDR3 extends over 18 amino acids. Germline V lookup: CDR1 SGHTA, CDR2 FQGNSA. Based on the CDR3 plus reference TRBV7-2 and TRBJ2-1, the full variable domain is GAGVSQSPSNKVTEKGKDVELRCDPISGHTALYWYRQSLGQGLEFLIYFQGNSAPDKSGLPSDRFSAERTGGSVSTLTIQRTQQEDSAVYLCASSQRGGLAGANNEQFFGPGTRLTVL.

This clonotype was seen a handful of times. The chain is built from TRBV7-6 and TRBJ2-3, with TRBD2 matching over 8 bases. V was clipped by 3 bases and J by 4 bases; unmatched bases: 6. Germline V lookup: CDR1 SGHVS, CDR2 FNYEAQ. The CDR3 totals 15 residues. DNA for the CDR3: TGTGCCAGCAGCTTCGTCGGGGGGGCACCAGATACGCAGTATTTT. This translates into CASSFVGGAPDTQYF.

This clonotype was recorded at least ten times. V usage is TRBV7-2 and J usage is TRBJ1-2; no reliable D call. The CDR3 spans 13 residues. In germline, CDR1 is SGHTA, CDR2 FQGNSA. Trimming pared 1 base from V and 7 bases from J, leaving 10 bases between. The CDR3 nucleotides are TGTGCCAGCAGCTTAGAACTCTCCGGTGGCTACACCTTC. Protein sequence: CASSLELSGGYTF.

This chain links TRBV7-2 with TRBJ1-6; D is possibly TRBD1 (6 bases). The CDR3 spans 14 residues. Germline CDR1 SGHTA, CDR2 FQGNSA. V gave up 1 base and J gave up 11 bases, with 12 bases separating them. For the CDR3, the DNA is TGTGCCAGCAGCTTAGGGAGCGCAGGGGCACCCCTCCACTTT. Its protein is CASSLGSAGAPLHF.

V is TRBV7-3 and J is TRBJ2-5; D is possibly TRBD2 (5 bases). The CDR3 has 14 residues. Germline V gene data show CDR1 as SGHTA and CDR2 as FQGTGA. V shed 4 bases and J shed 4 bases, with 13 bases lying between them. The CDR3 protein is CASSYGLTPETQYF. DNA for the CDR3: TGTGCCAGCAGCTACGGACTCACCCCAGAGACCCAGTACTTC.

This clonotype turned up a few times. The V call is TRBV28, the J call TRBJ1-6; D is possibly TRBD1 (5 bases). Germline loops: CDR1 MDHEN, CDR2 SYDVKM. This CDR3 comprises 14 residues. Trimming shortened V by 3 bases and J by 8 bases, and 11 bases separated the two germline ends. This CDR3 is CASSFEGRYSPLHF. The CDR3 DNA follows: TGTGCCAGCAGTTTTGAGGGACGGTATTCACCCCTCCACTTT.